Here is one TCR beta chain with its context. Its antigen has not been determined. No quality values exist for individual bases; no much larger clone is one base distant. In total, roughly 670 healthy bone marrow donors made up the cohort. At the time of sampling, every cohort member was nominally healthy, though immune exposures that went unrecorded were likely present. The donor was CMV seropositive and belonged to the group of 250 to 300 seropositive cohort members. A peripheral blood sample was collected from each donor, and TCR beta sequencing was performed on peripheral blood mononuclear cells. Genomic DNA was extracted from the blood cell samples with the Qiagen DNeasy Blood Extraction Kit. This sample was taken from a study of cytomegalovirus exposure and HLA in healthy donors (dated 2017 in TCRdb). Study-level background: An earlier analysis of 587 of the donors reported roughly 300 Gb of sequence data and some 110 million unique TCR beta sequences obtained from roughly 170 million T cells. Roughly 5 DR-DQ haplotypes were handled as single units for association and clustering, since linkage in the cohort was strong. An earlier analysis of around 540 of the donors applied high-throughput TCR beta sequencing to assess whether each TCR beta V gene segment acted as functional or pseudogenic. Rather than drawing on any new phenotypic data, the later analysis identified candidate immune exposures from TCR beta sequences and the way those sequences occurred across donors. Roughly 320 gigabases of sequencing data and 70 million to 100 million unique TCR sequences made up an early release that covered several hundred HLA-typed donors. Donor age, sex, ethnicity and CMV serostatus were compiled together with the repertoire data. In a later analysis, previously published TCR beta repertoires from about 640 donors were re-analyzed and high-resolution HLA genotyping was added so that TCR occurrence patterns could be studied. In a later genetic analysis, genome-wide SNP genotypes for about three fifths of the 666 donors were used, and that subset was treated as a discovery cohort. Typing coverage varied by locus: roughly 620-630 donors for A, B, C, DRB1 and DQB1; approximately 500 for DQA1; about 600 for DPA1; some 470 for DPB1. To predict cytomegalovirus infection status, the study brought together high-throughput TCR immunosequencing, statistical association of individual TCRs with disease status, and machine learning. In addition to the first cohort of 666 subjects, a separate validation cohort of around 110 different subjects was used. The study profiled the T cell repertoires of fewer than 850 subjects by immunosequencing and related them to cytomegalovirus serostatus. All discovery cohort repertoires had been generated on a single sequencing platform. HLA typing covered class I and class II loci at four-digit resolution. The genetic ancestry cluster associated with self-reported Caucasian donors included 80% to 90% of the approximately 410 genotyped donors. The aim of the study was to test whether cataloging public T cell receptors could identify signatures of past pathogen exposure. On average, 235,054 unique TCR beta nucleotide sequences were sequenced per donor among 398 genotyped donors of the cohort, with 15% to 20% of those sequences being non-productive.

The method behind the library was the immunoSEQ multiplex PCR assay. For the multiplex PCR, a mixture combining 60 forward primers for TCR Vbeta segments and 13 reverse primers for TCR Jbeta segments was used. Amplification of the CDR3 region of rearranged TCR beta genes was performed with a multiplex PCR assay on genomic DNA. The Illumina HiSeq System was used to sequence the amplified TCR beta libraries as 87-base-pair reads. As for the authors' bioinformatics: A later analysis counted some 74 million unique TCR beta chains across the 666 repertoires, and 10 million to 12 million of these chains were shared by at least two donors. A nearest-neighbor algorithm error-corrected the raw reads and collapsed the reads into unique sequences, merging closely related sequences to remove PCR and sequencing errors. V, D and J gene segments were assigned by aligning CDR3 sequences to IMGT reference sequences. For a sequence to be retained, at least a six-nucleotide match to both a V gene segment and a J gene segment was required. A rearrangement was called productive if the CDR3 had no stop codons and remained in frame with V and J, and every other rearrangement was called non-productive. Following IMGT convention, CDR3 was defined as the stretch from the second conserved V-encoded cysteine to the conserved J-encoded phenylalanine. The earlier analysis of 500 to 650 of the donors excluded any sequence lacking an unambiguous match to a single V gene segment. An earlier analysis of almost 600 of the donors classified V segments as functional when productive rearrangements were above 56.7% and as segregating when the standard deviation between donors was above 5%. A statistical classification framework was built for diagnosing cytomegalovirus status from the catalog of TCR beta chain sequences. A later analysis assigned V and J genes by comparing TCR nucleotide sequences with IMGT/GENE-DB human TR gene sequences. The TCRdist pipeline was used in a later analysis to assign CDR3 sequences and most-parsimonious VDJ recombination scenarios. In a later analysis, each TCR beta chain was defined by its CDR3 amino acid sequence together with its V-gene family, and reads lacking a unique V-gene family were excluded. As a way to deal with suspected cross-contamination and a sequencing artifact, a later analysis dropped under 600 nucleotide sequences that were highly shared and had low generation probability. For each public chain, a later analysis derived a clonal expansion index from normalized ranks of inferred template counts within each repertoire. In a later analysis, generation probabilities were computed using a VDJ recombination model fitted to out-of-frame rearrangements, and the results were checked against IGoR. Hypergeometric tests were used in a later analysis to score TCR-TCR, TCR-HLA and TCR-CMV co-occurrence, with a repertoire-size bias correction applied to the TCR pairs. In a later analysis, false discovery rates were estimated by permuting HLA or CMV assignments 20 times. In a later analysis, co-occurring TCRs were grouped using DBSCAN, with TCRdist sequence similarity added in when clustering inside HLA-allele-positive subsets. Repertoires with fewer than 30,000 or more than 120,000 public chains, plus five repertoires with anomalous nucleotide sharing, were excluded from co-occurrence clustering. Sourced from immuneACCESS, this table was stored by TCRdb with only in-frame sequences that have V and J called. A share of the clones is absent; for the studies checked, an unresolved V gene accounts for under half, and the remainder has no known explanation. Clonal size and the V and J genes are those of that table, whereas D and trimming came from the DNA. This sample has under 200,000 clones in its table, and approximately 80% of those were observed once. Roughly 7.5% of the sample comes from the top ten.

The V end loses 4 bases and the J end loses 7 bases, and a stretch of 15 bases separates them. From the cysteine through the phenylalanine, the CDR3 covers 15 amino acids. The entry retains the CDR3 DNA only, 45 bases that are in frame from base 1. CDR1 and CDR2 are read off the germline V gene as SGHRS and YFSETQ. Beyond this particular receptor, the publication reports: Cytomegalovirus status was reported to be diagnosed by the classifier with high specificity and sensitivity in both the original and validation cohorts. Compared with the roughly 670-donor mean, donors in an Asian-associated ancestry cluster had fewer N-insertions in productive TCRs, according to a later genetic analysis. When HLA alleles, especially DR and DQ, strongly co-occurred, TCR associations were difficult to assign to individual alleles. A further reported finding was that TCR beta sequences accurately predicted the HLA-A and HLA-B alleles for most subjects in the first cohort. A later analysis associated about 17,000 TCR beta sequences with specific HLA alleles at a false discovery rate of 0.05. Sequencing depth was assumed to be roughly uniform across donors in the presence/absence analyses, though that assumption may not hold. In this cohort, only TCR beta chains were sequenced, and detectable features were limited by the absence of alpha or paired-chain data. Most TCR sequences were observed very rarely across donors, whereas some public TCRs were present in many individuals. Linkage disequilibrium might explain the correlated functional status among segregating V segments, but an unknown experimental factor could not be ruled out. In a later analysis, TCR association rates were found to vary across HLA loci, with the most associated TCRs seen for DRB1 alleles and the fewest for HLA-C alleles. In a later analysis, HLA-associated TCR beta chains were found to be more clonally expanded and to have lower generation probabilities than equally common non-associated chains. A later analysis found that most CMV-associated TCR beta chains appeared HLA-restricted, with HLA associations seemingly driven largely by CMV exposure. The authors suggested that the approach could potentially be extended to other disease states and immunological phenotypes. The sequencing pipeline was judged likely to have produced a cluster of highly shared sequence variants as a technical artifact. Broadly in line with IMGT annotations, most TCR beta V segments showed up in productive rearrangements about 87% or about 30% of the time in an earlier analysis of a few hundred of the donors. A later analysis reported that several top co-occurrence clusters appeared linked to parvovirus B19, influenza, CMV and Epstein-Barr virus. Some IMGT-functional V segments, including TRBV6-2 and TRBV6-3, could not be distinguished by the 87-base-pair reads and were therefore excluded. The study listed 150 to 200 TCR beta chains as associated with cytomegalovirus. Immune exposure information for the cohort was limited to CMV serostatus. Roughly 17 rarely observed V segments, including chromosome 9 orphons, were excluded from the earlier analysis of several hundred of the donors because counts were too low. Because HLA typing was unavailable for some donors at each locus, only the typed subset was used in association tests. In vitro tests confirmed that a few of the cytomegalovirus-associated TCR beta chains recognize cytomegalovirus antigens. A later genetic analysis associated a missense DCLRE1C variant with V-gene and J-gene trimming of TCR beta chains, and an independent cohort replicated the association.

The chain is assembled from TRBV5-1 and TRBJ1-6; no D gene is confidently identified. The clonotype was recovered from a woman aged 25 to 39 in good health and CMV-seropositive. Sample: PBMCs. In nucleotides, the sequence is TGCGCCAGCAGCCGCGGGAGGGCCCTAAATTCACCCCTCCACTTT. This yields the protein CASSRGRALNSPLHF.